This T cell receptor (beta chain) was recorded in a study of cytomegalovirus exposure and HLA in healthy donors. Details on this clone: Its specificity is not known.

The primer mix had 60 Vbeta and 13 Jbeta primers. The data were produced by immunoSEQ multiplex PCR, yet TCRdb's version contains in-frame clones alone and is incomplete. This table has about 120,000 clones, around 86% appearing once. Germline-derived CDR1 and CDR2 are SGHKS and YYEKEE (reference sequence). The CDR3 runs to 17 residues. J was trimmed by 2 bases and V by 6 bases; bases with no gene match: 12. Notes on the study in general: Researchers reported that a few CMV-associated chains were confirmed in vitro as CMV antigen-specific. What TCR beta sequences reportedly achieved was accurate prediction of HLA-A and HLA-B alleles in most subjects. The study listed roughly 160 cytomegalovirus-associated TCR beta chains. Rare TCR sequences dominated, though some public TCRs recurred in many donors.

V usage is TRBV5-5 and J usage is TRBJ2-5, with 11 bases matching TRBD1. Source material: PBMCs. This TCR was recovered from a man under 40 in good health and CMV-seronegative. The chain's CDR3 is CASNHPDRGLQQETQYF. As DNA, the CDR3 is TGTGCCAGCAACCACCCGGACAGGGGGCTTCAACAAGAGACCCAGTACTTC.